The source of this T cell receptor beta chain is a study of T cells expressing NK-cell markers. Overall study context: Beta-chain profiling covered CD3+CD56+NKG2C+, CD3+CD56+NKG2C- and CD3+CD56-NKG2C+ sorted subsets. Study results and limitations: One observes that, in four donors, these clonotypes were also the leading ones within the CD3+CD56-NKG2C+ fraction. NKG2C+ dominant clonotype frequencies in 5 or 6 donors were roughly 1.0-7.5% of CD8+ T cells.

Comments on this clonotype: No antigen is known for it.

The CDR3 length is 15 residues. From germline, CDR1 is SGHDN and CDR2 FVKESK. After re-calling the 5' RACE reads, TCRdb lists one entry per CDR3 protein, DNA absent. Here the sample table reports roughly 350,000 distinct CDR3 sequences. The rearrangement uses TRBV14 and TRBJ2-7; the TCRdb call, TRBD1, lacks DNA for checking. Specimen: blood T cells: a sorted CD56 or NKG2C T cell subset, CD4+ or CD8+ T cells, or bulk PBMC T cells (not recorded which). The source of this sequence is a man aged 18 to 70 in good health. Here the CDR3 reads CASSRGWGTGFEQYF.